This entry describes one T cell receptor beta chain. The CDR3 sequence is 14 residues long. With V trimmed by 6 bases and J by 7 bases, 7 bases remained unmatched. The germline gives CDR1 MNHEY, CDR2 SVGAGI. This specimen comes from a study of blood T cell repertoires in COVID-19. Background on the study: Acute and convalescent COVID-19 samples came from the United States, Italy and Spain. T cells, B-cell-depleted T cells, or PBMCs supplied cDNA or gDNA.

Per the original methods: For nucleated cells, counts were estimated from reference gene primer amplification. The data were produced by immunoSEQ multiplex PCR, yet TCRdb's version contains in-frame clones alone and is incomplete. The DNA gave D and trimming, while V, J and clone size come from that table. The sample gives more than 90,000 clones, roughly 86% of which show up once; roughly 4.5% is in the top ten. This TCR was sampled from a man aged 35-49 years with acute or convalescent COVID-19. Sequencing used peripheral blood. V is TRBV6-5 and J is TRBJ1-4; TRBD1 agrees at 8 bases. The CDR3 protein is CASRQTGEGEKLFF. The DNA of the CDR3 is TGTGCCAGCAGACAGACAGGGGAGGGTGAAAAACTGTTTTTT.